This T cell receptor beta chain was retrieved from a study of CD8 T cells in ankylosing spondylitis. This clonotype was seen a handful of times. With molecular barcodes, quantitative 5'-RACE was used to make the TCR beta libraries. TCRdb processed the 5' RACE reads anew with MiXCR; each CDR3 protein has one entry. The sample comprises 200,000 to 250,000 distinct CDR3 sequences, 25% to 30% of which are singletons, and approximately 6.6% rests with the top ten. This CDR3 contains 12 residues. The germline V and J ends were trimmed by 1 base and 5 bases, with 3 bases remaining between them. The germline gives CDR1 ENHRY, CDR2 SYGVKD.

The sequenced sample consisted of blood, either unsorted or a sorted T cell fraction (not recorded which). The chain uses TRBV10-3 and TRBJ2-1; D remains unclear. The clonotype comes from a male donor with ankylosing spondylitis or in good health (not recorded which). The CDR3 DNA reads as TGTGCCATCAGTGAGTGGGACAATGAGCAGTTCTTC. Protein product: CAISEWDNEQFF.